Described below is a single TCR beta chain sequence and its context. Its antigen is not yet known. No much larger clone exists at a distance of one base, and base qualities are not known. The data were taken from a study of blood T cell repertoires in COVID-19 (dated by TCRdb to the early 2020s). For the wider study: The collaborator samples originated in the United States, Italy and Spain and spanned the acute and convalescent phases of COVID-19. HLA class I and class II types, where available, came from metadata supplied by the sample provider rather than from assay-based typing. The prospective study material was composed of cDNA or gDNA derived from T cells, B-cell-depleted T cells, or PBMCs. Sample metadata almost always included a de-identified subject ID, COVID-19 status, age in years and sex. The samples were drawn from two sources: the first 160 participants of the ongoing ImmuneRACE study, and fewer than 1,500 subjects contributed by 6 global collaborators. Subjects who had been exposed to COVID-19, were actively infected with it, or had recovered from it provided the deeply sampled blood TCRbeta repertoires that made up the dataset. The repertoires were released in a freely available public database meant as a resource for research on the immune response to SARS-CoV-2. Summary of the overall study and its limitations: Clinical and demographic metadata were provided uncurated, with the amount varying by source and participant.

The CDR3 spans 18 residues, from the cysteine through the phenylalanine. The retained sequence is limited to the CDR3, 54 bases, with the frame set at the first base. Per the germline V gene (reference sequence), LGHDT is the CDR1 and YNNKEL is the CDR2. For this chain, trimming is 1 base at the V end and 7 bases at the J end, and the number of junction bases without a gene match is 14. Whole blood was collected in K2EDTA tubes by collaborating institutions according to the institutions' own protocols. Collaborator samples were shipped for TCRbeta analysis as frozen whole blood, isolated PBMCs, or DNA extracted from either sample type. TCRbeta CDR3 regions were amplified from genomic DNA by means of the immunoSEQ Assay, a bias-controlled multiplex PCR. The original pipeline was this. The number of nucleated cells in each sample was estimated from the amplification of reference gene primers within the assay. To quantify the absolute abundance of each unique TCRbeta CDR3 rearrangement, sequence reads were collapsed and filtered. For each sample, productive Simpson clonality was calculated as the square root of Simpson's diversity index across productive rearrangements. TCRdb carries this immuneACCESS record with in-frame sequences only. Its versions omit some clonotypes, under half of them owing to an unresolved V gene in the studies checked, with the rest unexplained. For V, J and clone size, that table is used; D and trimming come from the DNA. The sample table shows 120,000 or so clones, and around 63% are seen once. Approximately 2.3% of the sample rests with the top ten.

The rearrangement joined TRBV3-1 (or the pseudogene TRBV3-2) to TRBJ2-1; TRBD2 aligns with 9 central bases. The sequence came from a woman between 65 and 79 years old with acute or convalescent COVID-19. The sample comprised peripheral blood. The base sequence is TGTGCCAGCAGCCAAGGTGTCGCGCGGGGGGGCAATTGGAATGAGCAGTTCTTC. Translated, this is CASSQGVARGGNWNEQFF.